Given below is one T cell receptor (beta chain) in context. Its antigen is undetermined. There are 15 residues in the CDR3. V was clipped by 7 bases and J by 4 bases; unmatched bases: 7. Germline V gives CDR1 LNHNV, CDR2 YYDKDF (reference sequence). With random hexamers, reverse transcription was performed on about 0.5 to 1 ug of RNA. Amplification of TCR beta CDR3 was carried out by immunoSEQ multiplex PCR, which covered 54 Vbeta and 13 Jbeta segments. TCRdb re-called the immunoSEQ multiplex PCR reads with MiXCR, one entry per CDR3 protein. The table includes hundreds of thousands of distinct CDR3 sequences, roughly 96% detected once. This sample is part of a study of CD8 T cells in Susac syndrome. Findings of the study overall: The study recognized that its TCR sequencing and HLA analysis covered a relatively small number of individuals.

The chain carries TRBV15 and TRBJ2-2, with 9 positions matching TRBD2. The sample taken for sequencing was CD4+ T cells from PBMCs. The TCR was taken from a human donor with multiple sclerosis. DNA for the CDR3: TGTGCCACCATGGGAGCGGGAGGATTCACCGGGGAGCTGTTTTTT. Translated, it gives CATMGAGGFTGELFF. Full variable domain (remainder filled in from reference TRBV15 and TRBJ2-2): DAMVIQNPRYQVTQFGKPVTLSCSQTLNHNVMYWYQQKSSQAPKLLFHYYDKDFNNEADTPDNFQSRRPNTSFCFLDIRSPGLGDTAMYLCATMGAGGFTGELFFGEGSRLTVL.